Each of the 30 T cell receptor beta chains below was sequenced from the same sample in a study of T cells of healthy individuals listed by TCRdb under 2018. Libraries were constructed by 5' RACE. The sequencer was an Illumina MiSeq. TCRdb reran the public reads through fastp at Q25 and MiXCR, keeping productive beta chains. Here each entry gathers all rows of one CDR3 protein and keeps the most common genes and DNA. The table for this sample lists fewer than 70,000 distinct CDR3 sequences; roughly 14% of them were counted only once. 16% of the sample lies in the top ten. These receptors originate from a human donor in good health.

This clonotype was recorded many times. This chain joins TRBV6-1 and TRBJ2-7; TRBD2 matches at 9 bases. CDR1 and CDR2 from the germline V gene are MNHNS and SASEGT. V shed 4 bases and J 3 bases; nucleotides not matched to a gene: 4. The CDR3 covers 14 residues. In DNA, the CDR3 is TGTGCCAGCAGTGCGACTAGCGGCATCTACGAGCAGTACTTC. Translating gives CASSATSGIYEQYF.

This clonotype was counted many times. The rearrangement uses TRBV7-6 and TRBJ1-4, with a weak D call TRBD1 (5 bases). The germline gives CDR1 SGHVS, CDR2 FNYEAQ. The CDR3 is made up of 16 amino acids. V shed 2 bases and J shed 7 bases, with 17 bases lying between them. Written as DNA, the CDR3 is TGTGCCAGCAGCTTAATCCCTAGGGGCGCATCTGAAAAACTGTTTTTT. Amino acid sequence: CASSLIPRGASEKLFF.

In regard to this clonotype: A single base separates this from a much larger clone, so it may be a read error. The chain couples TRBV5-8 to TRBJ1-1; D is unresolved. In germline, CDR1 is SGHTS, CDR2 YDEGEE. The CDR3 has 13 residues. This CDR3 is CASSFNPNTEALF. The CDR3 DNA sequence: TGTGCCAGCAGCTTCAACCCTAACACTGAAGCTTTATTT.

This clonotype was observed a handful of times. V and J are TRBV6-2 or TRBV6-3 and TRBJ2-7, with no clear D. The germline V and J ends were trimmed by 2 bases and 2 bases, with 7 bases remaining between them. The CDR3 runs 13 residues. Germline V CDR1 and CDR2: MNHEY, SVGEGT. The DNA for the CDR3 is TGTGCCAGCAGTTACGGAGCGACCTACGAGCAGTACTTC. Translated: CASSYGATYEQYF.

The V and J genes are TRBV5-1 and TRBJ2-1; D is possibly TRBD1 (6 bases). The CDR3 spans 12 residues. Germline CDR1 is SGHRS and CDR2 is YFSETQ. V shed 4 bases and J shed 8 bases, with 10 bases lying between them. For the CDR3, the DNA is TGCGCCAGCAGCACTCCAGGGGATGAGCAGTTCTTC. Encoded protein: CASSTPGDEQFF.

This clonotype was seen repeatedly, ten times or more. The rearrangement joins TRBV7-2 to TRBJ2-7; D not resolved. CDR3 size: 15 residues. The V end lost 3 bases, the J end lost 0 bases, and 12 bases lay between the germline ends. CDR1 and CDR2 from the germline V gene are SGHTA and FQGNSA. For the CDR3, the DNA is TGTGCCAGCAGCTTCGACGCCATGAGCTCCTACGAGCAGTACTTC. This sequence encodes CASSFDAMSSYEQYF.

This clonotype has more than one count but fewer than ten. The rearrangement joins TRBV7-9 to TRBJ1-2; the D gene is possibly TRBD1 (5 bases). This CDR3 has 17 residues. V lost 5 bases and J lost 2, with 21 bases in between. Germline V gene sequence: CDR1 SEHNR, CDR2 FQNEAQ (reference sequence). The CDR3 DNA sequence: TGTGCCAGCAGCGTTCCGGGACTGGGGTACGGGAACTATGGCTACACCTTC. Amino acids: CASSVPGLGYGNYGYTF.

This clonotype was seen repeatedly, ten times or more. The V and J genes are TRBV7-8 and TRBJ2-7, with 7 bases fitting TRBD1. Germline assignment: CDR1 SGHVS and CDR2 FQNEAQ. Germline trimming cut 0 bases from V and 5 bases from J; bases unmatched to any gene: 1. The CDR3 runs to 13 residues. The CDR3: CASSLADRDEQYF. The CDR3 DNA follows: TGTGCCAGCAGCTTAGCAGACAGGGACGAGCAGTACTTC.

CDR3 sequence reads: CASSVGNRGDTEAFF. The DNA of the CDR3 is TGTGCCAGCAGCGTAGGAAACAGGGGTGACACTGAAGCTTTCTTT. The V gene is TRBV9, the J gene TRBJ1-1; 7 bases map to TRBD1. Germline V lookup: CDR1 SGDLS, CDR2 YYNGEE. The CDR3 spans 15 residues. Trimming removed 0 bases from V and 3 bases from J; junction bases left unmatched: 5.

In its sample, this clonotype was seen many times. This rearrangement joins TRBV13 to TRBJ2-7; D uncertain. Trimming left V 5 bases short and J 1 base short, with 21 bases between. This CDR3 is 17 amino acids long. Germline CDR1 is PRHDT and CDR2 is FYEKMQ (reference sequence). The CDR3 nucleotides are TGTGCCAGCAGCCGATTCGCCTATCCGGCCCCTTCCTACGAGCAGTACTTC. It specifies CASSRFAYPAPSYEQYF.

At least ten counts were recorded for this clonotype. The V and J genes are TRBV30 and TRBJ1-1; D not resolved. V lost 4 bases to trimming and J lost 7 bases, with 10 bases between them. CDR3 length equals 11 residues. CDR1 is GTSNPN, CDR2 SVGIG, per germline (reference sequence). The CDR3 nucleotides read TGTGCCTGGACCCAGCGGGGTGAAGCTTTCTTT. Translating it yields CAWTQRGEAFF. Full variable domain (outside the CDR3, taken from reference TRBV30 and TRBJ1-1): SQTIHQWPATLVQPVGSPLSLECTVEGTSNPNLYWYRQAAGRGLQLLFYSVGIGQISSEVPQNLSASRPQDRQFILSSKKLLLSDSGFYLCAWTQRGEAFFGQGTRLTVV.

V and J are TRBV7-3 and TRBJ2-5; tentatively, D is TRBD1 or TRBD2 (6 bases each). Germline V gene sequence: CDR1 SGHTA, CDR2 FQGTGA. The V end lost 1 base, the J end lost 5 bases, and 20 bases lay between the germline ends. This CDR3 contains 17 residues. The CDR3, as DNA: TGTGCCAGCAGCTTAAGTCGGTTTGGGGGGCGATGGGAGACCCAGTACTTC. It specifies CASSLSRFGGRWETQYF.

The J gene is TRBJ2-7, the V gene TRBV7-2; D unresolved. V was trimmed by 6 bases and J by 7 bases, leaving 13 bases between them. The CDR3 contains 12 residues. Looked up from germline, CDR1 is SGHTA and CDR2 is FQGNSA. The CDR3 here is CASSLNSVEQYF. The DNA for the CDR3 is TGTGCCAGCAGTCTAAATTCCGTAGAGCAGTACTTC.

This clonotype showed up many times. The chain recombines TRBV7-9 with TRBJ2-7; D may be TRBD1 or TRBD2 (5 bases each). V was clipped by 5 bases and J by 0 bases, with 14 bases between them. The CDR3 has 15 residues. Germline values: CDR1 SEHNR, CDR2 FQNEAQ (reference sequence). The CDR3 nucleotides are TGTGCCAGCAGCCCTGGGACGGGGAACTCCTACGAGCAGTACTTC. Its translation is CASSPGTGNSYEQYF.

This chain joins TRBV3-1 and TRBJ2-1, with a tentative D call TRBD2 (5 bases). The V end lost 0 bases, the J end lost 1 base, and 10 bases lay between the germline ends. This CDR3 has 16 amino acids. Germline V gene lookup returns CDR1 LGHDT and CDR2 YNNKEL (reference sequence). The CDR3 loop reads CASSQEVRVSYNEQFF. The CDR3 DNA reads TGTGCCAGCAGCCAAGAAGTGAGGGTGTCCTACAATGAGCAGTTCTTC.

The J gene is TRBJ2-3, the V gene TRBV5-1; 9 bases agree with TRBD1. The CDR3 is 15 amino acids. V shed 3 bases, J shed 3 bases, and the junction held 5 bases outside the gene matches. From germline, CDR1 is SGHRS and CDR2 YFSETQ. The CDR3 sequence: CASSWTGTGTDTQYF. The CDR3 bases are TGCGCCAGCAGCTGGACCGGGACAGGGACAGATACGCAGTATTTT.

Many counts were recorded for this clonotype. A junction boundary mismatches the germline segment, possibly from a read error. The V call is TRBV5-8, the J call TRBJ2-7; TRBD1 matches 7 bases. Germline values: CDR1 SGHTS, CDR2 YDEGEE. The CDR3 totals 12 residues. This CDR3 reads CASSLTGYTGNF. In nucleotides, the CDR3 is TGTGCCAGCAGCCTGACAGGGTATACTGGGAACTTC.

V usage is TRBV7-9 and J usage is TRBJ2-3; D may be TRBD1 (5 bases). The germline CDR1 and CDR2 sequences are SEHNR and FQNEAQ (reference sequence). Deletions cut 5 bases from V and 1 base from J, with 16 bases between. The CDR3 runs to 16 residues. CDR3 amino acids: CASSGYRPGGTDTQYF. Here the CDR3 DNA reads TGTGCCAGCAGCGGATACAGGCCAGGAGGCACAGATACGCAGTATTTT.

This clonotype was observed many times. CDR3 protein: CASRGQNQETQYF. The CDR3 nucleotides are TGTGCCAGCAGGGGACAGAACCAAGAGACCCAGTACTTC. The rearrangement uses TRBV19 and TRBJ2-5, with 7 bases identical to TRBD1. The CDR3 loop spans 13 amino acids. V gave up 9 bases and J gave up 0 bases; unmatched junction bases: 4. CDR1 and CDR2 from the germline V gene are LNHDA and SQIVND (reference sequence).

This clonotype has a handful of counts. V usage is TRBV6-6 and J usage is TRBJ1-5, with a tentative D call TRBD1 (6 bases). The CDR3 loop spans 14 amino acids. In germline, CDR1 is MNHNY, CDR2 SVGAGI (reference sequence). The V gene lost 6 bases and the J gene lost 5 bases, with 14 bases spanning the gap. The CDR3 sequence is CASSRGTPHQPQHF. In nucleotides, the CDR3 is TGTGCCAGCAGCCGAGGGACACCGCATCAGCCCCAGCATTTT.

The gene calls are TRBV7-2 and TRBJ2-3, with D possibly being TRBD2 (5 bases). Trimming took 5 bases from V and 1 from J, leaving 7 bases between them. This CDR3 has 13 residues. Per the germline V gene, CDR1 is SGHTA and CDR2 is FQGNSA. The CDR3 loop reads CASSNGGTDTQYF. For the CDR3, the DNA is TGTGCCAGCAGCAACGGGGGCACAGATACGCAGTATTTT.

In its sample, this clonotype was seen many times. J is TRBJ1-5 and V is TRBV5-5; 8 bases are a match to TRBD1. Trimming cost V 2 bases and J 4 bases; bases outside gene matches: 8. The CDR3 spans 16 residues. Germline CDR1 is SGHKS and CDR2 is YYEKEE (reference sequence). CDR3 nucleotide sequence: TGTGCCAGCAGCTTTGGGGCAGGGGGCCCAAATCAGCCCCAGCATTTT. Translation: CASSFGAGGPNQPQHF. Together with reference TRBV5-5 and TRBJ1-5, the CDR3 gives the full variable domain: DAGVTQSPTHLIKTRGQQVTLRCSPISGHKSVSWYQQVLGQGPQFIFQYYEKEERGRGNFPDRFSARQFPNYSSELNVNALLLGDSALYLCASSFGAGGPNQPQHFGDGTRLSIL.

The chain recombines TRBV7-9 with TRBJ2-5, with D tentatively TRBD2 (6 bases). The CDR3 runs 13 residues. V was cut by 1 base and J by 4 bases, with 7 bases left in between. The germline CDR1 and CDR2 sequences are SEHNR and FQNEAQ (reference sequence). The CDR3 spells CASSLEGGETQYF. CDR3 bases: TGTGCCAGCAGCTTAGAGGGAGGAGAGACCCAGTACTTC.

The V and J genes are TRBV20-1 and TRBJ2-3, with D possibly matching TRBD2 (6 bases). This CDR3 has 12 amino acids. The germline V and J ends were trimmed by 5 bases and 1 base, with 7 bases remaining between them. Germline V gives CDR1 DFQATT, CDR2 SNEGSKA (reference sequence). The CDR3 DNA sequence: TGCAGTGCTTGGGAGGGCACAGATACGCAGTATTTT. Amino acid sequence: CSAWEGTDTQYF.

This clonotype was seen only a few times. The rearrangement links TRBV18 to TRBJ2-5; the D is unclear. CDR1 is KGHSH, CDR2 LQKENI, per germline. CDR3 length: 14 residues. Trimming removed 0 bases from V and 3 bases from J, with 8 bases in between. CDR3 region: CASSPPPDKETQYF. The CDR3 coding sequence is TGTGCCAGCTCACCACCGCCCGATAAAGAGACCCAGTACTTC.

This CDR3 reads CASSLSGSSSYEQYF. CDR3 DNA: TGTGCCAGCAGTCTCAGCGGGAGTAGCTCCTACGAGCAGTACTTC. The chain is built from TRBV7-2 and TRBJ2-7, with 8 bases matching TRBD2. Per germline, CDR1 SGHTA and CDR2 FQGNSA. The CDR3 is 15 amino acids. The V segment lost 6 bases and the J segment 0 bases; nucleotides outside the gene matches: 7.

This clonotype turned up a few times. The rearrangement joins TRBV5-4 to TRBJ2-5; D gene uncertain. This CDR3 comprises 16 residues. Per the germline V gene, CDR1 is SGHNT and CDR2 is YYREEE (reference sequence). Trimming took 2 bases from V and 1 from J, leaving 15 bases between them. In DNA form, the CDR3 reads TGTGCCAGCAGCTTCTACCGAGGACGGAGCCAAGAGACCCAGTACTTC. Translating it yields CASSFYRGRSQETQYF.

V usage is TRBV13 and J usage is TRBJ2-1; D ambiguous. Between the trimmed V and J ends, which lost 3 bases and 12 bases, there was a span of 15 bases. From germline, CDR1 is PRHDT and CDR2 FYEKMQ (reference sequence). The CDR3 is 13 amino acids. CDR3 region: CASSLVPEHAQFF. CDR3 nucleotides: TGTGCCAGCAGCTTGGTCCCCGAACATGCGCAGTTCTTC. Full variable domain (remainder filled in from reference TRBV13 and TRBJ2-1): AAGVIQSPRHLIKEKRETATLKCYPIPRHDTVYWYQQGPGQDPQFLISFYEKMQSDKGSIPDRFSAQQFSDYHSELNMSSLELGDSALYFCASSLVPEHAQFFGPGTRLTVL.

This clonotype has only a few counts. This chain links TRBV20-1 with TRBJ2-1, with 8 bases aligning to TRBD2. Trimming removed 3 bases from V and 7 bases from J; junction bases left unmatched: 5. CDR1 DFQATT and CDR2 SNEGSKA come from the germline V gene (reference sequence). CDR3 length: 13 residues. The CDR3 loop reads CSASGRAVNEQFF. The CDR3 DNA follows: TGCAGTGCTAGCGGGAGGGCCGTGAATGAGCAGTTCTTC.

This clonotype was detected ten times or more. V usage is TRBV6-2 or TRBV6-3 and J usage is TRBJ2-1; no definite D call. Trimming removed 11 bases from V and 5 bases from J, with 4 bases in between. Per the germline V gene, CDR1 is MNHEY and CDR2 is SVGEGT. This CDR3 region has 9 residues. The CDR3 region has the DNA TGTGCCGGTCACAATGAGCAGTTCTTC. Encoded protein: CAGHNEQFF.